Following are 7 T cell receptor beta chains from one sample sequenced in a study of cytomegalovirus exposure and HLA in healthy donors (dated by TCRdb to the late 2010s). The library was produced with the immunoSEQ multiplex PCR assay. A mixture of 60 forward primers for TCR Vbeta segments and 13 reverse primers for TCR Jbeta segments was used in the multiplex PCR. The table comes from immuneACCESS by way of TCRdb, which keeps in-frame sequences with V and J called. Part of the clones is missing from these tables; in studies checked, under half for an unresolved V gene and the rest for unknown reasons. This sample is represented by roughly 97,000 clones; 10% of them were singletons. Clones ranked in the top ten supply approximately 6.1% of the sample. Specimen: PBMCs. The origin of the receptors is a man between 40 and 49 years old in good health and CMV-seropositive.

The chain uses TRBV5-4 and TRBJ1-1; unclear D gene. V gave up 0 bases and J gave up 0 bases, with 12 bases separating them. This CDR3 has 16 residues. The germline V gene has CDR1 SGHNT and CDR2 YYREEE (reference sequence). CDR3 residues: CASSLDSFVMNTEAFF. The CDR3 nucleotides read TGTGCCAGCAGCTTGGACAGTTTTGTTATGAACACTGAAGCTTTCTTT.

This clone has more than one count but fewer than ten. This chain connects TRBV7-8 to TRBJ1-2, with a weak D call TRBD1 (5 bases). Germline-derived CDR1 and CDR2 are SGHVS and FQNEAQ. Deletions cut 0 bases from V and 8 bases from J, with 25 bases between. CDR3 length: 18 amino acids. The CDR3 protein is CASSLASAREGVYLGYTF. The CDR3 region has the DNA TGTGCCAGCAGCTTAGCGTCCGCCAGGGAAGGGGTTTATTTAGGCTACACCTTC.

The gene calls are TRBV2 and TRBJ1-4; D gene unclear. The germline V and J ends were trimmed by 1 base and 8 bases, with 11 bases remaining between them. The germline CDR1 and CDR2 sequences are SNHLY and FYNNEI. This CDR3 region has 14 residues. The CDR3 sequence is CASSEDSLLEKLFF. The CDR3 nucleotides read TGTGCCAGCAGTGAAGATAGCCTTCTGGAAAAACTGTTTTTT. Supplemented by reference TRBV2 and TRBJ1-4, the full variable domain reads EPEVTQTPSHQVTQMGQEVILRCVPISNHLYFYWYRQILGQKVEFLVSFYNNEISEKSEIFDDQFSVERPDGSNFTLKIRSTKLEDSAMYFCASSEDSLLEKLFFGSGTQLSVL.

The chain couples TRBV5-6 to TRBJ2-7, with 8 bases identical to TRBD1. The germline gives CDR1 SGHDT, CDR2 YYEEEE. CDR3 size: 14 residues. V shed 7 bases, J shed 1 base, and the junction held 7 bases outside the gene matches. CDR3 in amino acids: CASATGGWSYEQYF. As DNA, the CDR3 is TGTGCCAGCGCTACAGGGGGATGGTCCTACGAGCAGTACTTC.

This clone came up a few times. This chain joins TRBV30 and TRBJ2-1; 10 bases agree with TRBD2. Germline V gene lookup returns CDR1 GTSNPN and CDR2 SVGIG (reference sequence). The CDR3 length is 17 residues. V gave up 2 bases and J gave up 3 bases; unmatched junction bases: 10. The CDR3 protein is CAWSHGSSGSFYNEQFF. CDR3 nucleotides: TGTGCCTGGAGTCACGGGTCTAGCGGGAGTTTCTACAATGAGCAGTTCTTC.

The CDR3 DNA reads TGTGCCAGCAGTGAAGAGCGGAGTAGGGGGATGACCCAAGAGACCCAGTACTTC. Its protein product is CASSEERSRGMTQETQYF. This sequence joins TRBV6-1 and TRBJ2-5; TRBD1 might be the D (6 bases). The CDR3 runs 18 residues. The germline V gene encodes CDR1 MNHNS and CDR2 SASEGT. V was trimmed by 1 base and J by 1 base, leaving 19 bases between them.

The V call is TRBV18, the J call TRBJ1-1; 8 bases are shared with TRBD1. The junction had 1 base not matched to a gene; V was cut back by 3 bases and J by 1 base. The CDR3 consists of 14 residues. CDR1 is KGHSH and CDR2 is LQKENI in the germline V gene. DNA for the CDR3: TGTGCCAGCTCACCTGGGACAGGGAACACTGAAGCTTTCTTT. Residues: CASSPGTGNTEAFF.